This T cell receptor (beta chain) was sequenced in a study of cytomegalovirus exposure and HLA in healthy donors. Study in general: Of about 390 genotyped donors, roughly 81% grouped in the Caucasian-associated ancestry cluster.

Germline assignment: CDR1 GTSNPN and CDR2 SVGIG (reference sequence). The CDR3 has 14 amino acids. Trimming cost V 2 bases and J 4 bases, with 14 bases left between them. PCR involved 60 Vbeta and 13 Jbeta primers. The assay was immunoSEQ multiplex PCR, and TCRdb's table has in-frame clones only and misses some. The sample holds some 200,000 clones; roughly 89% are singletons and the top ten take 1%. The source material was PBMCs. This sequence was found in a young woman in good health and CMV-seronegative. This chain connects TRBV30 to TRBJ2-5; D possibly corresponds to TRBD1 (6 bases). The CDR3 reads CAWSRGIGSETQYF. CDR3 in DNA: TGTGCCTGGAGTAGGGGGATCGGGTCAGAGACCCAGTACTTC.